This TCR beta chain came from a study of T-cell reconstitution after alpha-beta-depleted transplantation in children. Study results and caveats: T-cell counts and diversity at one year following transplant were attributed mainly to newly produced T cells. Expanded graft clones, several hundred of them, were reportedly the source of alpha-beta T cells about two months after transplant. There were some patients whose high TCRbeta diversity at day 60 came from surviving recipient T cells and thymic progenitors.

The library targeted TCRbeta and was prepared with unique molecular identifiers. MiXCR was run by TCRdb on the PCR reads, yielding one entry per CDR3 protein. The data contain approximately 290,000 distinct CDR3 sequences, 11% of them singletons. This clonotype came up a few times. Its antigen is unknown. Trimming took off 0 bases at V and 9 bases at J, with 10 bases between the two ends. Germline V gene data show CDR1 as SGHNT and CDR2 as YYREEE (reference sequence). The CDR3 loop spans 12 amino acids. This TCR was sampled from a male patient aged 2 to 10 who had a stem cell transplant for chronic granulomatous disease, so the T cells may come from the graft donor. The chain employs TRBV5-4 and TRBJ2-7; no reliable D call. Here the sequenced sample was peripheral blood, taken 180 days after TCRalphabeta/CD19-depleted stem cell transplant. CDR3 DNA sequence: TGTGCCAGCAGCTTGGTCGGTAAGGCGCAGTACTTC. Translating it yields CASSLVGKAQYF. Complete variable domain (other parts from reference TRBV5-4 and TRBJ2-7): ETGVTQSPTHLIKTRGQQVTLRCSSQSGHNTVSWYQQALGQGPQFIFQYYREEENGRGNFPPRFSGLQFPNYSSELNVNALELDDSALYLCASSLVGKAQYFGPGTRLTVT.